The following is a T cell receptor beta chain sequence with its context. The clone's antigen remains unknown. Nothing much larger sits one base from this clone, and base qualities are not available. Healthy HIV-negative adults with no recently reported acute infections or vaccinations were included as donors. Every donor was a Caucasian adult living in Nashville, Tennessee, USA. CD4+ T cells were enriched by magnetic negative selection; naive cells were then positively selected on CD45RA, and the negative fraction formed the memory subset. After blood collection by leukapheresis, PBMCs were isolated using Ficoll-Histopaque density gradient centrifugation and then cryopreserved in the vapor phase of liquid nitrogen. Analytical flow cytometry was used to check the purity and quantity of every magnetically sorted T cell population. Genomic DNA was isolated from every sorted fraction and measured by UV absorbance on a Nanodrop 2000c.

These data originate in a study of shared clonotypes between healthy human individuals (dated by TCRdb to 2020 to 2022). Some background on the complete study: The cohort comprised a couple of women and a few men aged 18 to 49 years. For each donor, CD4 naive and CD4 memory were each given three plates, CD8 naive was given two plates, and CD8 memory was given one plate. To estimate repertoire size and how much clonotypes are shared between individuals, the study performed deep sequencing of blood TCR repertoires from about 5 healthy adults. Libraries were prepared and TCR repertoires were sequenced by different laboratories using diverse techniques, in order to increase sequencing depth and limit assay-specific biases. Leukapheresis yielded between about 0.94 and 8.9 billion PBMCs per donor.

TCR CDR3 regions were amplified from genomic DNA by multiplex PCR using the deep immunoSEQ assay. For each cell subset, the extracted genomic DNA was distributed evenly across all wells of several immunoSEQ 96-well plates, and each plate served as one replicate. For sorted subsets, each replicate PCR was loaded with approximately 200 ng genomic DNA, equivalent to approximately 27,000 T cell genomes. Purified libraries were measured with a Qubit 3.0 fluorometer, size-checked on a Bioanalyzer 2100, and measured again with the KAPA Library Quantification kit. Every immunoSEQ 96-well plate was sequenced on a dedicated single-read 150-cycle Illumina NextSeq 550 flow cell. Concerning the study's data processing: Because the immunoSEQ output included only junctional sequences and no quality scores, the filtering could not be the same as the filtering used for full-length reads. To assign V/J genes and CDR3, sequences were annotated using PyIR, a Python wrapper for IgBLAST v1.9, with IMGT germline references. Reads were filtered out if the reads had weak V/J assignments (E-value above 1e-6), no CDR3, stop codons, out-of-frame junctions, or ambiguous translated residues. A V3J clonotype was defined by an identical inferred V gene, J gene, and CDR3 amino acid sequence. To compute the percentage overlap between repertoires, the number of shared unique clonotypes was divided by the size of the smaller repertoire. Repertoire richness was assessed with RTK rarefaction, the Chao1 estimator, and Recon v2.1 estimates of unobserved clonotypes. OLGA was used to compute generation probabilities for all TCRbeta clonotypes that the gDNA method yielded from a handful of donors. TCRdb carries this immuneACCESS record with in-frame sequences only. Its versions omit some clonotypes, under half of them owing to an unresolved V gene in the studies checked, with the rest unexplained. The DNA gave D and trimming, while V, J and clone size come from that table. The table for this sample lists some 580,000 clones; roughly 97% of them were counted only once. The ten largest clones take up about 0.06% of the sample.

The CDR3 contains 14 residues, cysteine and phenylalanine counted. Kept here is only the CDR3 DNA, which spans 42 bases and is read in frame from base 1. V is pared back by 5 bases and J by 3 bases, with 11 bases lying between the germline termini. The germline V gene specifies MDHEN as CDR1 and SYDVKM as CDR2. The paper as a whole reports these results and caveats: Clonotypes shared by all four sorted-subset donors showed higher generation probabilities than non-shared clonotypes. Larger estimated clonotype richness was generally found for naive subsets than for memory subsets. Sharing across several donors was observed for 5% to 6.5% of naive CD4, over 3% of naive CD8, about 2.5% of memory CD4, and roughly 0.43% of memory CD8 clonotypes. Sampling was limited to blood, and TCR repertoires in tissue likely differ from TCR repertoires in blood. Incomplete sequencing was indicated by rarefaction of sorted-subset datasets, despite the large sequencing depth. The genetic and exposure-history diversity represented was limited by the small number of donors. Pairwise subsampling led to the expectation that sequencing depth would affect the degree of clonotype sharing among donors.

The sample comprised naive CD4+ T cells sorted from blood. The label giving this sample's cell subset or site can be read as: CD45RA+ positively selected. The receptor's source is a woman in her thirties in good health. The chain joins TRBV28 to TRBJ1-5; TRBD1 is possibly the D segment (5 matching bases). The sequence in DNA is TGTGCCAGCAGTACCGGGACCGACAATCAGCCCCAGCATTTT. Its amino acids are CASSTGTDNQPQHF.